What follows is one T cell receptor (beta chain) and its context. The specificity of this receptor is unknown. Relative to the germline gene, one junction end is altered; a read error may explain this. This sample is drawn from a study of CD8+CD57+ T cells in acquired aplastic anemia (dated by TCRdb to the late 2010s). Describing the broader study: Extracted DNA from sorted CD4+ and CD8+ cells averaged about 3 ug, ranging from roughly 0.19 to 27.4 ug. For healthy donor samples, the average read count was around 10 million for CD4+ cells and approximately 12 million for CD8+ cells.

TCR beta VDJ combination and CDR3 sequence profiling used genomic DNA as the template. An Illumina HiSeq 2000 was the platform used for TCR repertoire sequencing. The original pipeline was this. Repertoire assessment relied on Simpson's diversity index, CDR3 size and DJ length profiles, and TRBV/TRBJ rearrangement plots. The most abundant DNA sequence in the deep sequencing data was taken as the immunodominant clone. CDR3 amino acid sequences were checked for sharing between subjects and were compared against published repertoires and the VDJdb database. Starting from the raw public reads, TCRdb applied fastp trimming at Q25, assembled clones with MiXCR and retained in-frame beta chains. CDR3 protein sequences are deduplicated, and each keeps its most common genes and DNA. The V and J calls were not made by the authors but by TCRdb's processing. This sample has 400,000 to 450,000 distinct CDR3 sequences in its table, and roughly 68% of those were observed once. The ten largest clonotypes hold 3% to 5% of the sample.

In this study, sorted CD4+ and CD8+ T cells from the blood of healthy subjects and of severe aplastic anemia patients had their TCR repertoires deep-sequenced. Ficoll-Paque density gradient centrifugation was used to isolate peripheral blood mononuclear cells. CD4+ and CD8+ T cells were sorted by FACS or magnetic beads before DNA extraction. Beyond this particular receptor, the publication reports: No significant difference in CD8+ Simpson's diversity was found between patients and healthy controls (P=0.060). Fewer than 35 CD8+ CDR3 sequences were found to be shared between patients and controls, but these sequences appeared to be highly expressed in patients and within the immunodominant clones of the patients.

From cysteine to phenylalanine, the CDR3 is 15 amino acids long. The only DNA kept is the CDR3, 45 bases in frame from the first base. Via the germline V gene (reference sequence), CDR1 is SEHNR and CDR2 FQNEAQ. The chain was built from TRBV7-9 and TRBJ1-1; the D gene cannot be named for sure. Material: sorted CD4+, CD8+, or CD8+CD57+ T cells (not recorded which) from PBMCs. This clonotype was obtained from a human donor in good health, serving as a control. The base sequence is TGTGCCAGCAGGTTAGGACGGGATGCAGCCTACGAGCAGTTCTTT. This is translated as CASRLGRDAAYEQFF. The reference TRBV7-9 and TRBJ1-1 proteins fill in what lies around the CDR3, so the full variable domain reads DTGVSQNPRHKITKRGQNVTFRCDPISEHNRLYWYRQTLGQGPEFLTYFQNEAQLEKSRLLSDRFSAERPKGSFSTLEIQRTEQGDSAMYLCASRLGRDAAYEQFFGQGTRLTVV.